Listed below are T cell receptor beta chains from one sample, sequenced in a study of breast tumors, draining lymph nodes, adjacent tissues. Each CDR3 protein gets one entry after TCRdb re-called the multiplex PCR reads with MiXCR. Altogether some 170,000 distinct CDR3 sequences are present, about 30% being singletons, with the ten largest covering 3.8%. The source material was axillary lymph node tissue. Source of these receptors: a female donor with breast cancer. Some clones in this sample may be carry-over from other donors' samples. Both conserved end residues are part of each CDR3. Each record gives: clone size, V gene, D gene, J gene, CDR3 length, CDR3 DNA, CDR3 protein. The D gene is left open where the match is weak. Clone size is given for some rows only: seen once, a few or many times, or a class if the clone is expanded.

many	TRBV6-5	TRBD2	TRBJ2-5	18	TGTGCCAGCAGTTACTTGGGGCCAAGTGGACTAGCGGAAGAGACCCAGTACTTC	CASSYLGPSGLAEETQYF
NA	TRBV14	NA	TRBJ2-3	14	TGTGCCAGCAGCTCCCAAGGGAGTTTTCAGACGCAGTATTTT	CASSSQGSFQTQYF
NA	TRBV15	TRBD1	TRBJ1-5	15	TGTGCCACCAGCAGTGCGGGGACAGGGCAGCAGCCCCAGCATTTT	CATSSAGTGQQPQHF
NA	TRBV19	TRBD2	TRBJ2-3	16	TGTGCCAGTAGTACCGGACTAGCGGGAGTCTCAGATACGCAGTATTTT	CASSTGLAGVSDTQYF
many	TRBV6-5	NA	TRBJ1-6	16	TGTGCCAGCAGTTACTCGACGAGCTCCTATAATTCACCCCTCCACTTT	CASSYSTSSYNSPLHF
many	TRBV19	NA	TRBJ2-6	15	TGTGCCAGTACCAGAGCCACCTCTGGGGCCAACGTCCTGACTTTC	CASTRATSGANVLTF
many	TRBV15	TRBD2	TRBJ2-1	18	TGTGCCACCAGCAGAGATGGACTAGCGGGGTCTCAGTACAATGAGCAGTTCTTC	CATSRDGLAGSQYNEQFF
NA	TRBV6-6	NA	TRBJ1-1	13	TGTGCCAGCTCCCGGCTGACGGAGTCTGAAGCTTTCTTT	CASSRLTESEAFF
many	TRBV24-1	TRBD1	TRBJ2-5	17	TGTGCCACCAGCCAGACAACCGGGACAGGGTTTCAAGAGGCCCAGTACTTC	CATSQTTGTGFQEAQYF
many	TRBV20-1	TRBD1	TRBJ2-7	14	TGCAGTGCTAAACTCCCGGCAGGGGGCTACGAGCAGTACTTC	CSAKLPAGGYEQYF
many	TRBV5-1	NA	TRBJ2-5	13	TGCGCCAGCAGTGAGACGGGACAAGAGACCCAGTACTTC	CASSETGQETQYF
many	TRBV7-8	TRBD1	TRBJ2-6	18	TGTGCCAGCAGCCCGAGACAGGGAAGGACCTCTGGGGCCAACGTCCTGACTTTC	CASSPRQGRTSGANVLTF
many	TRBV18	NA	TRBJ1-4	16	TGTGCCAGCTCACCTTCAGAAAGACGGCCGCGCGAAAAACTGTTTTTT	CASSPSERRPREKLFF
few	TRBV28	NA	TRBJ2-7	15	TGTGCCAGCAGTTTATGGGGGCAGGGAACCTACGAGCAGTACTTC	CASSLWGQGTYEQYF
once	TRBV10-1	NA	TRBJ2-7	13	TGCGCCAGCAGTGAAGGGACACCCTACGAGCAGTACTTC	CASSEGTPYEQYF
many	TRBV28	NA	TRBJ1-2	17	TGTGCCAGCACCCCCGTCGGCGGTAGGTTTCTTTACTATGGCTACACCTTC	CASTPVGGRFLYYGYTF
NA	TRBV7-9	NA	TRBJ1-5	15	TGTGCCACCAGCAGTTGGTGGGGCAGGGATCAGCCCCAGCATTTT	CATSSWWGRDQPQHF
NA	TRBV6-2/TRBV6-3	NA	TRBJ2-1	14	TGTGCCAGCAGTTATGCGGGGATCAACTACGAGCAGTTCTTC	CASSYAGINYEQFF
NA	TRBV3-1	NA	TRBJ2-5	13	TGTGCCAGCAGCCGGGACAACAGGCCTGGTCAGTACTTC	CASSRDNRPGQYF
few	TRBV30	TRBD1	TRBJ1-2	13	TGTGCCTCCTCCCAGGGGGATAGGGATGGCTACACCTTC	CASSQGDRDGYTF
NA	TRBV29-1	TRBD1	TRBJ2-2	14	TGCAGCATACGGACAGGGACGAACACCGGGGAGCTGCTTTTT	CSIRTGTNTGELLF
many	TRBV3-1	NA	TRBJ1-2	12	TGTGCCAGCAGCATTTTACAGGGTGGCTACACCTTC	CASSILQGGYTF
many	TRBV30	NA	TRBJ1-2	17	TGTGCCTGGAGTATATGGGGAGGGGAAAAAGCTAACTATGGCTACACCTTC	CAWSIWGGEKANYGYTF
many	TRBV9	NA	TRBJ2-1	15	TGTGCCAGCAGCGCCCGGGACAACACGGCCAATGAGCAGTTCTTC	CASSARDNTANEQFF
many	TRBV10-2	NA	TRBJ2-7	17	TGCGCCAGCAGTGTCCTGCATGGTCGGCAGGGAACCTACGAGCAGCACTTC	CASSVLHGRQGTYEQHF
many	TRBV18	NA	TRBJ2-7	12	TGTGCCAGCTCACCAGACAGGAACGAGCAGTACTTC	CASSPDRNEQYF
many	TRBV2	NA	TRBJ2-5	13	TGTGCCAGCACCAGGGACATCCAAGAGACCCAGTACTTC	CASTRDIQETQYF
many	TRBV9	NA	TRBJ2-7	14	TGTGCCAGCAGCGTAGAGGTCAGGGGCGCCGAGCAGTACTTC	CASSVEVRGAEQYF
NA	TRBV28	NA	TRBJ2-1	14	TGTGTCAGCCGCTTAGGGGGATTACGCAATGAGCAGTTCTTC	CVSRLGGLRNEQFF
many	TRBV6-5	TRBD2	TRBJ2-3	16	TGTGCCAGCAGTTACTCCAGCGGGAGGGGCGCAGATACGCAGTATTTT	CASSYSSGRGADTQYF
many	TRBV5-8	NA	TRBJ2-2	18	TGTGCCAGCAGCTTACTAACCGGACACCGCCTGGGCGCCGGGGAGCTGTTTTTT	CASSLLTGHRLGAGELFF
many	TRBV11-3	NA	TRBJ2-2	16	TGTGCCAGCAGCTATGGCGGAGGAGCGAACACCGGGGAGCTGTTTTTT	CASSYGGGANTGELFF
NA	TRBV29-1	TRBD1	TRBJ2-7	13	TGCAGCTTGGTAGGGACAGGGGGCTACGAGCAGTACTTC	CSLVGTGGYEQYF
many	TRBV19	NA	TRBJ2-1	11	TGTGCCAGTAGTAACTACAATGAGCAGTTCTTC	CASSNYNEQFF
NA	TRBV28	TRBD2	TRBJ2-3	17	TGTGCCAGCAGGCCCGCTTTTCCGGGAGGGAGCACAGATACGCAGTATTTT	CASRPAFPGGSTDTQYF
many	TRBV5-1	TRBD1	TRBJ2-7	15	TGCGCCAGCAGCTTGGGGGACAGGGGTATCTACGAGCAGTACTTC	CASSLGDRGIYEQYF
many	TRBV11-1	TRBD1	TRBJ2-1	15	TGTGCCAGCAGCTTTACCGGGACAGGGGTCAATGAGCAGTTCTTC	CASSFTGTGVNEQFF
many	TRBV28	NA	TRBJ2-5	14	TGTGCCAGCAGTCTCTTACAGGGTGGGGAGACCCAGTACTTC	CASSLLQGGETQYF
many	TRBV14	NA	TRBJ2-5	14	TGTGCCAGCAGCCCTAGACAGCGTCAAGAGACCCAGTACTTC	CASSPRQRQETQYF
NA	TRBV20-1	TRBD1	TRBJ2-1	13	TGCAGTTCAGAGGGGACAGGGGTTTTTGGGCGGTTCTTC	CSSEGTGVFGRFF
NA	TRBV7-6	TRBD2	TRBJ2-3	16	TGTGCCAGCAGCTTACTGACTAGCAGAGTCACAGGTACGCAGTACTTT	CASSLLTSRVTGTQYF
few	TRBV5-4	TRBD1	TRBJ1-1	14	TGTGCCAGCAGCTTACAGGGGTGGGGCACTGAAGCTTTCTTT	CASSLQGWGTEAFF
many	TRBV5-1	TRBD2	TRBJ2-1	15	TGCGCCAGCAGCTTGGAGGTCGGGGGGGTCGGTGAGCAGTTCTTC	CASSLEVGGVGEQFF
NA	TRBV6-5	NA	TRBJ1-1	13	TGTGCCATCGAGGGACGGATGAACACTGAAGCTTTCTTT	CAIEGRMNTEAFF
many	TRBV20-1	TRBD2	TRBJ2-3	13	TGCAGTGCTGGGGGGGTTGGCACAGATACGCAGTATTTT	CSAGGVGTDTQYF
many	TRBV4-1	NA	TRBJ2-7	15	TGCGCCAGCAGCCTCCTCCGCGGGTCCCCCTACGAGCAGTACTTC	CASSLLRGSPYEQYF
NA	TRBV5-6	NA	TRBJ1-1	15	TGTGCCAGCAGCCACTTGCGGGGGTTAAGCACTGAAGCTTTCTTT	CASSHLRGLSTEAFF
many	TRBV7-9	NA	TRBJ2-5	14	TGTGCCAGCAGCCGTTCCGGGACACAAGAGACCCAGTACTTC	CASSRSGTQETQYF
NA	TRBV24-1	NA	TRBJ2-6	16	TGTGCCGCCAGTGAGCACAGGGCTACTGGGGCCAACGTCCTGACTTTC	CAASEHRATGANVLTF
many	TRBV20-1	NA	TRBJ2-3	14	TGCAGTGCCGGACCGGGACTGCTCACAGATACGCAGTATTTT	CSAGPGLLTDTQYF
NA	TRBV10-3	NA	TRBJ1-5	13	TGTGCCGTGGGGGGGGCTTCTAATCAGGCCCAGCATTTT	CAVGGASNQAQHF
NA	TRBV3-1	TRBD1	TRBJ2-7	17	TGTGCCAGCAGCCAAGAGGGAAGGACAGGGTTTTTCTACGAGCAGTACTTC	CASSQEGRTGFFYEQYF
many	TRBV7-8	NA	TRBJ1-3	16	TGTGCCAGCAGCTCACTGGACAGTCACTCTGGAAACACCATATATTTT	CASSSLDSHSGNTIYF